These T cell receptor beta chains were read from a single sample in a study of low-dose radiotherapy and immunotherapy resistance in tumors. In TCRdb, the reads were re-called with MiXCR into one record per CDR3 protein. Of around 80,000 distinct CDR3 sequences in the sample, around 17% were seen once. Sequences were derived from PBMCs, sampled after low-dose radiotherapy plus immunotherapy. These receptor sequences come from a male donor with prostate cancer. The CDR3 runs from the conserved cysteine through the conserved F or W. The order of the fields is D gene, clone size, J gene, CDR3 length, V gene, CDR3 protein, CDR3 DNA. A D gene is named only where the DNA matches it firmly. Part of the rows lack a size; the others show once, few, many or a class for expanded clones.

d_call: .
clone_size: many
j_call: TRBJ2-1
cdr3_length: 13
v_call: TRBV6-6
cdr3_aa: CASTPISYNEQFF
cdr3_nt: TGTGCCAGCACCCCAATCTCCTACAATGAGCAGTTCTTC

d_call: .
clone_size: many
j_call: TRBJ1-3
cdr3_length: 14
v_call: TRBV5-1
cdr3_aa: CASSAGVSGNTIYF
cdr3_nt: TGCGCCAGCAGCGCAGGGGTCTCCGGAAACACCATATATTTT

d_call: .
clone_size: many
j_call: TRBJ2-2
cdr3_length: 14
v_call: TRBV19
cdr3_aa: CASIGTKNTGELFF
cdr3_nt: TGTGCCAGTATCGGCACTAAGAACACCGGGGAGCTGTTTTTT

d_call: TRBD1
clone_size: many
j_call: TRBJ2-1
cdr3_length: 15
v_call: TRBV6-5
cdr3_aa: CASSQQGAGYNEQFF
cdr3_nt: TGTGCCAGCAGCCAACAGGGGGCAGGTTACAATGAGCAGTTCTTC

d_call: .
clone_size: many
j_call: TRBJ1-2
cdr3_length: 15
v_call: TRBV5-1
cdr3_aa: CASSLLQGPDYGYTF
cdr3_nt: TGCGCCAGCAGCTTGCTACAGGGACCAGACTATGGCTACACCTTC

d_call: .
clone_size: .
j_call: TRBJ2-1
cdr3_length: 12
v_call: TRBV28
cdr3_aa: CASKSSFDEQFF
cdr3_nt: TGTGCCAGCAAAAGTAGTTTCGATGAGCAGTTCTTC

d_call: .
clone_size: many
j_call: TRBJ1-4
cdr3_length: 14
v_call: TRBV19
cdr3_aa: CASSMGGLREKLFF
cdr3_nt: TGTGCCAGTAGTATGGGCGGGCTACGTGAAAAACTGTTTTTT

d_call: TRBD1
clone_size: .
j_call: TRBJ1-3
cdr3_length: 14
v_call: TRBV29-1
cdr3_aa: CSVDTGGGGNTIYF
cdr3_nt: TGCAGCGTCGACACAGGGGGAGGTGGAAACACCATATATTTT

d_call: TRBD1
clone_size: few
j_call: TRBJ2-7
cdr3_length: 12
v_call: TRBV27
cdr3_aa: CASSSETGLEYF
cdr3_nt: TGTGCCAGCAGTTCGGAGACAGGGCTGGAGTACTTC

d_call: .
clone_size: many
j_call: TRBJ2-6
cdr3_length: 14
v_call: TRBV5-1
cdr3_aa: CASSLAHGANVLTF
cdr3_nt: TGCGCCAGCAGCTTGGCGCATGGGGCCAACGTCCTGACTTTC

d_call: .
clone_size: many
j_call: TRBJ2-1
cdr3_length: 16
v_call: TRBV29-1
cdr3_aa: CSVGGAGGISYNEQFF
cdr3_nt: TGCAGCGTAGGCGGAGCTGGGGGAATCTCCTACAATGAGCAGTTCTTC

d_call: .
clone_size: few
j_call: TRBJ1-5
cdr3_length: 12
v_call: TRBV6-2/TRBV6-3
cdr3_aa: CAIQGSNQPQHF
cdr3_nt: TGTGCCATCCAAGGAAGTAATCAGCCCCAGCATTTT

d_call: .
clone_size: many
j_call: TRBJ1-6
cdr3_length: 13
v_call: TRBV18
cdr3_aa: CASSPREDGPLHF
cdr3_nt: TGTGCCAGCTCACCCAGGGAAGATGGACCCCTCCACTTT

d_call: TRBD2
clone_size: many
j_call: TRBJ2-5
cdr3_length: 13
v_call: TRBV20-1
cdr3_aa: CSAPGLAGETQYF
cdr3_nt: TGCAGTGCACCGGGACTAGCGGGAGAGACCCAGTACTTC

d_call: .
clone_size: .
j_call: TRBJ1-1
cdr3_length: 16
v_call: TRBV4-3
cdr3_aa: CASSQDVLPENTEAFF
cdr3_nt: TGCGCCAGCAGCCAAGATGTGCTGCCTGAGAACACTGAAGCTTTCTTT

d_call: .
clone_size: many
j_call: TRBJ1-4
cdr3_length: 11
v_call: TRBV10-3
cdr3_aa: CASGANEKLFF
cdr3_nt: TGTGCCAGCGGGGCTAATGAAAAACTGTTTTTT

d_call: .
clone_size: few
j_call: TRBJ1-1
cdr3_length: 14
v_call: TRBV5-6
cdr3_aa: CASSRRGGVAEAFF
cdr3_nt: TGTGCCAGCAGCCGGCGGGGAGGCGTAGCTGAAGCTTTCTTT

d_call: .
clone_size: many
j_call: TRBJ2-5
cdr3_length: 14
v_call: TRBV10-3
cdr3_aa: CAISARRPPETQYF
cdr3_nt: TGTGCCATCAGTGCGAGGAGGCCTCCCGAGACCCAGTACTTC

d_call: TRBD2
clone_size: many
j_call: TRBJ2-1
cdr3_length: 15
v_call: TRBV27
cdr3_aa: CASRTTSGSHNEQFF
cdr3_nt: TGTGCCAGCAGGACGACTAGCGGGAGCCACAATGAGCAGTTCTTC

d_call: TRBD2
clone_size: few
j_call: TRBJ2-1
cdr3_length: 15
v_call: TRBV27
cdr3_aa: CASSLQASGVHEQFF
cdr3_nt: TGTGCCAGCAGTTTACAGGCTAGCGGGGTACATGAGCAGTTCTTC

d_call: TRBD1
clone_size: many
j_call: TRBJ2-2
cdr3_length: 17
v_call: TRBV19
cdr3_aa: CASSTGPGQGSTGELFF
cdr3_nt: TGTGCCAGTAGTACAGGGCCGGGACAGGGTTCCACCGGGGAGCTGTTTTTT

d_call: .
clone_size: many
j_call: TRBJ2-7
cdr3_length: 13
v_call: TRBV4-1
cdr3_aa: CASSQGDSYEQYF
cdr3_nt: TGTGCCAGCAGCCAAGGTGACAGCTACGAGCAGTACTTC

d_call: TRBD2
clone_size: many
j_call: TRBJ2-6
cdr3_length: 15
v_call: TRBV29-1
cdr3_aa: CSVEGGGAGANVLTF
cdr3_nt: TGCAGCGTTGAAGGTGGGGGGGCTGGGGCCAACGTCCTGACTTTC

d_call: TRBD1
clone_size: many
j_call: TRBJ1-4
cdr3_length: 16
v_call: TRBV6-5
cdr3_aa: CASSSARTGVNEKLFF
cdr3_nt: TGTGCCAGCAGTTCTGCTAGGACAGGGGTTAACGAAAAACTGTTTTTT

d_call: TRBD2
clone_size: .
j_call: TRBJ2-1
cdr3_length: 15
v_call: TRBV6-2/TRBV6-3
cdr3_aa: CTTGERGGPGNEQFF
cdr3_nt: TGTACCACCGGTGAACGGGGGGGGCCAGGCAATGAGCAGTTCTTC

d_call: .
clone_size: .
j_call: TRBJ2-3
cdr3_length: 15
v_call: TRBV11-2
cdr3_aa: CASTPNPGGTDTQYF
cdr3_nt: TGTGCCAGCACCCCGAACCCCGGGGGCACAGATACGCAGTATTTT

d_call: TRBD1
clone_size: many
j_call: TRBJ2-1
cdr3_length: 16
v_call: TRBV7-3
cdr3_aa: CASSPKLGTGGQEQFF
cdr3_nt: TGTGCCAGCAGCCCCAAACTGGGGACAGGGGGGCAAGAGCAGTTCTTC

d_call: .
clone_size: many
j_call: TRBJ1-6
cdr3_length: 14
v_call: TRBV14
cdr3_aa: CASSQVGPNSPLHF
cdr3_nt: TGTGCCAGCAGCCAAGTGGGACCTAATTCACCCCTCCACTTT

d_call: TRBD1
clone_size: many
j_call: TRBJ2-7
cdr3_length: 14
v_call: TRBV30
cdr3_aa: CAWSVGTGKNEQYF
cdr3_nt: TGTGCCTGGAGTGTCGGGACAGGGAAGAACGAGCAGTACTTC

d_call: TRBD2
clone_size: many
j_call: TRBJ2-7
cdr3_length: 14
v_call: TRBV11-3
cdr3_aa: CASSPGTSGYEQYF
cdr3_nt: TGTGCCAGCAGCCCCGGGACTAGCGGTTACGAGCAGTACTTC

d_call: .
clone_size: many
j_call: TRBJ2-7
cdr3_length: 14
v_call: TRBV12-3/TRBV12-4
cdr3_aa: CASSLGSGDYEQYF
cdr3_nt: TGTGCCAGCAGTTTAGGGTCCGGGGACTACGAGCAGTACTTC

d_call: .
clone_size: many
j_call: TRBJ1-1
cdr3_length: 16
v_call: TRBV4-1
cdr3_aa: CASSRRTGTENTEAFF
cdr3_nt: TGCGCCAGCAGCCGCAGAACCGGGACGGAGAACACTGAAGCTTTCTTT

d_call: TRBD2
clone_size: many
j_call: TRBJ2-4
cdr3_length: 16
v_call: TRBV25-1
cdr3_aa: CASSAWREVAKNIQYF
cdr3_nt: TGTGCCAGCAGTGCCTGGCGGGAGGTAGCCAAAAACATTCAGTACTTC

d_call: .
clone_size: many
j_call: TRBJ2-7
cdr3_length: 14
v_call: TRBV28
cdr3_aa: CASTDGTYLREQYF
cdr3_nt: TGTGCCAGCACAGACGGGACGTACCTTAGAGAGCAGTACTTC

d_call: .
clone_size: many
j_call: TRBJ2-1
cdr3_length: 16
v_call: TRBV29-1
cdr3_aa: CSVDLTAVSSYNEQFF
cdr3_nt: TGCAGCGTTGACCTTACCGCCGTGAGCTCCTACAATGAGCAGTTCTTC

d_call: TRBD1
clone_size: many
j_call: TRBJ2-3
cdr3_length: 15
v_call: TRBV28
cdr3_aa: CASSTGGSRTDTQYF
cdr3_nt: TGTGCCAGCTCGACAGGGGGTTCTCGCACAGATACGCAGTATTTT

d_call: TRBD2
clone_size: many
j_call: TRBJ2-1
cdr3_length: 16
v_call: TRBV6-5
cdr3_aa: CASRLAGARGYNEQFF
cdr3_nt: TGTGCCAGCAGGCTAGCGGGAGCCCGGGGCTACAATGAGCAGTTCTTC

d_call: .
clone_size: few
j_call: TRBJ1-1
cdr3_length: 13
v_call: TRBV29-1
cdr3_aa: CSVDLGQRTEAFF
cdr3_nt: TGCAGCGTTGATCTAGGTCAGAGGACTGAAGCTTTCTTT

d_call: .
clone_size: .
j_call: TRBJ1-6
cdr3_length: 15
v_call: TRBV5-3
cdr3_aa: CASSLDYVARSPLHF
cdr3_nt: TGTGCCAGCAGCTTGGATTATGTGGCGCGGTCACCCCTCCACTTT

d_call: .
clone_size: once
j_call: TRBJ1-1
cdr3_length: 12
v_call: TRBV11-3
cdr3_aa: CASSSQNTEAFF
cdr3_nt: TGTGCCAGCAGCTCCCAGAACACTGAAGCTTTCTTT

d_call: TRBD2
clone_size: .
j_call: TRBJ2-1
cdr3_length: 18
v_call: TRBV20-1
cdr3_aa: CSASPLSLASGIYNEQFF
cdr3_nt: TGCAGTGCTAGTCCTTTGTCTTTGGCTAGCGGGATTTACAATGAGCAGTTCTTC

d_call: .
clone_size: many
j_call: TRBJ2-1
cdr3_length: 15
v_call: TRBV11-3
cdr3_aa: CASSLKVSSYNEQFF
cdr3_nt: TGTGCCAGCAGCTTAAAGGTGAGCTCCTACAATGAGCAGTTCTTC

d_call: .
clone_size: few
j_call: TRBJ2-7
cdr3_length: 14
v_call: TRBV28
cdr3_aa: CASSLARGSYEQYF
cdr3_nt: TGTGCCAGCAGTTTGGCCAGAGGTTCCTACGAGCAGTACTTC